These 21 T cell receptor beta chains came from one sample sequenced in a study of radiotherapy plus CTLA-4 blockade in lung cancer. The repertoire was sequenced with immunoSEQ multiplex PCR; TCRdb's copy has only in-frame clones and lacks some. The sample has tens of thousands of clones, roughly 86% seen once; the top ten hold approximately 1.9%. The sequences come from peripheral blood, collected from a patient treated with radiotherapy plus ipilimumab. Source of these receptors: a human donor with non-small cell lung cancer who had a partial response to radiotherapy plus ipilimumab.

The V call is TRBV5-1, the J call TRBJ2-1, with a tentative D call TRBD1 (5 bases). Germline CDR1 and CDR2: SGHRS and YFSETQ. The CDR3 loop spans 15 amino acids. V lost 0 bases and J 2 bases, leaving 9 bases between the germline ends. CDR3 sequence reads: CASSLAGQTYNEQFF. The CDR3 nucleotides read TGCGCCAGCAGCTTGGCAGGGCAGACCTACAATGAGCAGTTCTTC.

Written as DNA, the CDR3 is TGCGCCAGCAGCTTGAGCACACTCGACGGGGAGACCCAGTACTTC. It yields the protein CASSLSTLDGETQYF. The V gene is TRBV5-1, the J gene TRBJ2-5; D is ambiguous. Germline-derived CDR1 and CDR2 are SGHRS and YFSETQ. V was trimmed by 1 base and J by 5 bases, leaving 15 bases between them. The CDR3 has 15 residues.

The gene calls are TRBV19 and TRBJ1-6, with TRBD1 matching 7 bases. With 4 bases clipped from V and 4 bases from J, the junction kept 1 base outside the gene matches. The CDR3 contains 14 residues. CDR1 LNHDA and CDR2 SQIVND come from the germline V gene (reference sequence). The CDR3 DNA is TGTGCCAGTAGTACGGGACAGTATAATTCACCCCTCCACTTT. Translating it yields CASSTGQYNSPLHF.

This clone was detected a few times. The chain uses TRBV5-3 and TRBJ1-1, with D hard to call. TRBV5-3 is known as an ORF, though its function is uncertain. This CDR3 spans 11 amino acids. Trimming pared 10 bases from V and 3 bases from J, leaving 10 bases between. The CDR3 loop is CAPVPDTEAFF. DNA for the CDR3: TGTGCCCCAGTCCCCGACACTGAAGCTTTCTTT.

This chain joins TRBV18 and TRBJ1-3; D is perhaps TRBD1 (5 bases). CDR1 is KGHSH and CDR2 is LQKENI in the germline V gene. Trimming pared 3 bases from V and 6 bases from J, leaving 15 bases between. The CDR3 extends over 15 amino acids. Here the CDR3 reads CASSPSGGVANTIYF. The CDR3 nucleotides read TGTGCCAGCTCACCGTCGGGAGGGGTGGCAAACACCATATATTTT.

The chain recombines TRBV28 with TRBJ2-5, with D maybe TRBD1 (6 bases). V was trimmed by 0 bases and J by 5 bases, leaving 16 bases between them. Germline assignment: CDR1 MDHEN and CDR2 SYDVKM. This CDR3 has 16 residues. CDR3 protein: CASSLWGTRERETQYF. For the CDR3, the DNA is TGTGCCAGCAGTTTATGGGGGACAAGGGAGAGGGAGACCCAGTACTTC. Looking up the rest from reference TRBV28 and TRBJ2-5 gives the full variable domain: DVKVTQSSRYLVKRTGEKVFLECVQDMDHENMFWYRQDPGLGLRLIYFSYDVKMKEKGDIPEGYSVSREKKERFSLILESASTNQTSMYLCASSLWGTRERETQYFGPGTRLLVL.

V and J are TRBV7-6 and TRBJ2-3, with TRBD2 identical over 13 bases. The CDR3 contains 17 residues. Germline lookup yields CDR1 SGHVS and CDR2 FNYEAQ. V was clipped by 5 bases and J by 5 bases; unmatched bases: 10. CDR3 coding DNA: TGTGCCAGCAGCCGTACTAGCGGGAGGGCCGGTGGAGATACGCAGTATTTT. Residues: CASSRTSGRAGGDTQYF.

The chain is built from TRBV30 and TRBJ1-4; D not resolved. V gave up 3 bases and J gave up 4 bases, with 15 bases separating them. The V gene's germline CDR1 is GTSNPN and CDR2 SVGIG (reference sequence). This CDR3 has 15 residues. The CDR3 here is CAWSISGSLNEKLFF. The DNA for the CDR3 is TGTGCCTGGAGCATTTCCGGGTCCCTTAATGAAAAACTGTTTTTT.

This chain links TRBV10-3 with TRBJ2-3; 14 bases line up with TRBD2. Germline CDR1 ENHRY, CDR2 SYGVKD. J gave up 4 bases and V 5 bases, and 11 bases lay outside the gene matches. This CDR3 has 18 residues. This CDR3 is CAISLTSGRDRGADTQYF. CDR3 sequence (DNA): TGTGCCATCAGTTTGACTAGCGGGAGGGACCGGGGGGCAGATACGCAGTATTTT.

Remarks on this clone: In the same sample, other DNA sequences code for this CDR3. As DNA, the CDR3 is TGTGCCAGCAGGGAGTCGGGGAACTATGGCTACACCTTC. Its translation is CASRESGNYGYTF. The chain combines TRBV6-5 with TRBJ1-2; D is ambiguous. Between the trimmed V and J ends, which lost 6 bases and 2 bases, there was a span of 10 bases. The CDR3 runs 13 residues. The germline gives CDR1 MNHEY, CDR2 SVGAGI.

The V gene is TRBV27, the J gene TRBJ2-2, with unresolved D. CDR1 is MNHEY and CDR2 is SMNVEV in the germline V gene (reference sequence). This CDR3 has 14 residues. V was pared by 6 bases and J by 4 bases, with 12 bases between. The DNA of the CDR3 is TGTGCCAGCAGCACAGTGACGAGCACCGGGGAGCTGTTTTTT. Amino acid sequence: CASSTVTSTGELFF.

V and J are TRBV19 and TRBJ2-5; 9 bases line up with TRBD1. Gene TRBJ2-7 matches the end of the DNA better, so the J call may be wrong. Germline V CDR1 and CDR2: LNHDA, SQIVND (reference sequence). The CDR3 extends over 16 amino acids. The DNA for the CDR3 is TGTGCCAGTAGTATTAACTCCGGGACAGGGCGGAACGAGCAGTACTTC. Translated, it gives CASSINSGTGRNEQYF.

This chain joins TRBV4-3 and TRBJ1-2; D is unclear. V was pared by 0 bases and J by 3 bases, with 8 bases between. This CDR3 comprises 14 residues. Germline assignment: CDR1 LGHNA and CDR2 YSLEER. The CDR3 reads CASSQDSDYYGYTF. The DNA of the CDR3 is TGCGCCAGCAGCCAAGATTCAGACTACTATGGCTACACCTTC.

This clone has only a few counts. CDR3 sequence reads: CASSIRDSPEKLFF. The CDR3 DNA reads TGTGCCAGTAGTATTCGTGACAGCCCTGAAAAACTGTTTTTT. The V call is TRBV19, the J call TRBJ1-4, with D maybe TRBD1 (5 bases). The CDR3 has 14 residues. In germline, CDR1 is LNHDA, CDR2 SQIVND (reference sequence). V gave up 3 bases and J gave up 7 bases, with 12 bases separating them.

The chain carries TRBV5-4 and TRBJ1-3, with D perhaps matching TRBD1 (6 bases). In germline, CDR1 is SGHNT, CDR2 YYREEE (reference sequence). V was pared by 4 bases and J by 0 bases, with 14 bases between. The CDR3 consists of 16 residues. CDR3 coding DNA: TGTGCCAGCAGCACCGGCGGGGGCAGCTCTGGAAACACCATATATTTT. Residues: CASSTGGGSSGNTIYF.

The chain links TRBV6-6 to TRBJ2-1; 10 nucleotides line up with TRBD2. CDR1 and CDR2 from the germline V gene are MNHNY and SVGAGI (reference sequence). The CDR3 consists of 15 residues. The junction had 7 bases not matched to a gene; V was cut back by 6 bases and J by 5 bases. Here the CDR3 reads CASSRGTSGNNEQFF. The CDR3, as DNA: TGTGCCAGCAGCAGAGGTACTAGCGGGAACAATGAGCAGTTCTTC.

The V gene is TRBV6-4, the J gene TRBJ1-5; 7 bases align to TRBD1. V lost 6 bases and J lost 6; bases outside the gene matches: 8. This CDR3 comprises 14 residues. Germline loops: CDR1 MRHNA, CDR2 SNTAGT. CDR3 in amino acids: CASSHQGGFQPQHF. CDR3 nucleotide sequence: TGTGCCAGCAGCCATCAGGGGGGATTTCAGCCCCAGCATTTT.

V usage is TRBV5-1 and J usage is TRBJ2-3, with D possibly TRBD2 on 6 matching bases. CDR3 length: 11 amino acids. Trimming took 5 bases from V and 5 from J, leaving 6 bases between them. Looked up from germline, CDR1 is SGHRS and CDR2 is YFSETQ. This chain's CDR3 is CASRRGDTQYF. In DNA, the CDR3 is TGCGCCAGCAGGCGGGGAGATACGCAGTATTTT.

The chain couples TRBV7-8 to TRBJ2-1; the match to TRBD1 covers 7 bases. Trimming removed 7 bases from V and 5 bases from J; junction bases left unmatched: 17. Germline lookup yields CDR1 SGHVS and CDR2 FQNEAQ. The CDR3 contains 17 residues. The CDR3 nucleotides are TGTGCCAGCACCTCGACAGGGTACACAAACGGCCACAATGAGCAGTTCTTC. Amino acid sequence: CASTSTGYTNGHNEQFF.

The chain links TRBV27 to TRBJ2-5; D perhaps matches TRBD1 (6 bases). The V gene lost 8 bases and the J gene lost 7 bases, with 20 bases spanning the gap. The CDR3 spans 14 residues. Germline values: CDR1 MNHEY, CDR2 SMNVEV (reference sequence). CDR3 amino acids: CASGDRWGLGTQYF. The CDR3 nucleotides are TGTGCCAGCGGTGATCGTTGGGGGCTCGGGACCCAGTACTTC.

The rearrangement uses TRBV27 and TRBJ2-5; 9 bases are shared with TRBD1. Unmatched junction bases numbered 6, after V lost 5 bases and J lost 5 bases. This CDR3 has 14 residues. In germline, CDR1 is MNHEY, CDR2 SMNVEV (reference sequence). As DNA, the CDR3 is TGTGCCAGCAGTGATACAGGGGGCCGCGAGACCCAGTACTTC. Its translation is CASSDTGGRETQYF.